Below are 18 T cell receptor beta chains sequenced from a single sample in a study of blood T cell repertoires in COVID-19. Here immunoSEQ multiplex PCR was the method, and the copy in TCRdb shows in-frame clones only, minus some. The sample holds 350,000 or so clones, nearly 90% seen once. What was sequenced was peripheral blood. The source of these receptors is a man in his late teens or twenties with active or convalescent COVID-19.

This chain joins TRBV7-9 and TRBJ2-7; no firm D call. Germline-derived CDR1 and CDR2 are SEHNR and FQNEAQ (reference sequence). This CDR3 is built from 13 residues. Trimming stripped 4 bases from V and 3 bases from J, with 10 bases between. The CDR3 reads CASSSGHSYEQYF. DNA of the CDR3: TGTGCCAGCAGCTCAGGTCACAGCTACGAGCAGTACTTC.

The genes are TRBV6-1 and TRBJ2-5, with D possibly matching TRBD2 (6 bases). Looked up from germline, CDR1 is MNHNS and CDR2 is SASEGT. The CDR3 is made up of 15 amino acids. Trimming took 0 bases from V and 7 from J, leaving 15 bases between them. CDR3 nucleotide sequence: TGTGCCAGCAGTGAAGCTCGCACCGCGGGGTGGACCCAGTACTTC. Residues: CASSEARTAGWTQYF.

CDR3 DNA sequence: TGTGCCAGCAGTTACCGGGGGGTGTGGACCGGGGAGCTGTTTTTT. This encodes CASSYRGVWTGELFF. This chain joins TRBV6-2 or TRBV6-3 and TRBJ2-2; 7 positions match TRBD2. This CDR3 has 15 residues. Germline CDR1 is MNHEY and CDR2 is SVGEGT. Trimming took 2 bases from V and 5 from J; bases not matched to a gene: 5.

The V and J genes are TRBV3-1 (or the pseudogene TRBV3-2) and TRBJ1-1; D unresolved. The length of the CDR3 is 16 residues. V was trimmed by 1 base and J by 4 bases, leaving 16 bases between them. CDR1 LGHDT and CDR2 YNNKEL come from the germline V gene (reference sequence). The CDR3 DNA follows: TGTGCCAGCAGCCAAGGAGGTAGGAGGTCGGGCACTGAAGCTTTCTTT. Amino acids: CASSQGGRRSGTEAFF.

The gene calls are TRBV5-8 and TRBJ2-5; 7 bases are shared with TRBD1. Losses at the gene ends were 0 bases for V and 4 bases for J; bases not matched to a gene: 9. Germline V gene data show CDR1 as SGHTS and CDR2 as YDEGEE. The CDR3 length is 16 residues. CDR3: CASSLVRYRGRETQYF. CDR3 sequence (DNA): TGTGCCAGCAGCTTGGTTAGGTACAGGGGCCGAGAGACCCAGTACTTC.

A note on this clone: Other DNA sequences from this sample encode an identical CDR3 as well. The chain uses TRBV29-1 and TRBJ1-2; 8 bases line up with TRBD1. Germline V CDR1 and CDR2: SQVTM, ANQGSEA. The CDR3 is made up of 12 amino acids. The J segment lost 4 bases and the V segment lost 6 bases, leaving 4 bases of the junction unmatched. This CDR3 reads CSVGTGGYGYTF. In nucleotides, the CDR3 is TGCAGCGTCGGGACAGGCGGCTATGGCTACACCTTC.

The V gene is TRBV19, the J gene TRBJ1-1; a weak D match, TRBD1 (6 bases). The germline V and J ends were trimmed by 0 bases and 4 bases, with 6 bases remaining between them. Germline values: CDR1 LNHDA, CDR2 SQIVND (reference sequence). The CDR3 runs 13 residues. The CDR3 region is CASSIEQGTEAFF. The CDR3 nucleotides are TGTGCCAGTAGTATAGAACAGGGCACTGAAGCTTTCTTT. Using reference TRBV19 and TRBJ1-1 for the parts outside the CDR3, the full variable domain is DGGITQSPKYLFRKEGQNVTLSCEQNLNHDAMYWYRQDPGQGLRLIYYSQIVNDFQKGDIAEGYSVSREKKESFPLTVTSAQKNPTAFYLCASSIEQGTEAFFGQGTRLTVV.

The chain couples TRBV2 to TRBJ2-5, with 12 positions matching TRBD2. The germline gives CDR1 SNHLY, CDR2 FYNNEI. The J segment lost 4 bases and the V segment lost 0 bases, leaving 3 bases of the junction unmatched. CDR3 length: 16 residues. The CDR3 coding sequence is TGTGCCAGCAGTGAAGCCCTAGCGGGGGGGCGAGAGACCCAGTACTTC. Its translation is CASSEALAGGRETQYF.

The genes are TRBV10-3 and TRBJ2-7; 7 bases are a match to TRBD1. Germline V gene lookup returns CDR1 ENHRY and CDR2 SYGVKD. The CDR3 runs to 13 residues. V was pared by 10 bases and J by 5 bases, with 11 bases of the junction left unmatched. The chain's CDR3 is CATNGDSRDEQYF. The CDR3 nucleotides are TGTGCCACCAATGGGGACAGTCGCGACGAGCAGTACTTC.

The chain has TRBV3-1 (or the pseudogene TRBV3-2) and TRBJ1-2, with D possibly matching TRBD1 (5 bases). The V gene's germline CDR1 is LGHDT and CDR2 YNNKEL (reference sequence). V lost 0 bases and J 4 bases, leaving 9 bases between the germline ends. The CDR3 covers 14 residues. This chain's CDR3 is CASSQEVRVYGYTF. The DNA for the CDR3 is TGTGCCAGCAGCCAAGAAGTCAGGGTCTATGGCTACACCTTC.

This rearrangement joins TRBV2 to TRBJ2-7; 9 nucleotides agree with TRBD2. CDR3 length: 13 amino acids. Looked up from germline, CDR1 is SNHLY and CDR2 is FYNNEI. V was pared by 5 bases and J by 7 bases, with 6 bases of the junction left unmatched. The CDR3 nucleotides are TGTGCCAGCAGTCCTGGGACTAGCCGAGAGCAGTACTTC. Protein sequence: CASSPGTSREQYF. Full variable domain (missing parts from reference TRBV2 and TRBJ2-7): EPEVTQTPSHQVTQMGQEVILRCVPISNHLYFYWYRQILGQKVEFLVSFYNNEISEKSEIFDDQFSVERPDGSNFTLKIRSTKLEDSAMYFCASSPGTSREQYFGPGTRLTVT.

CDR3 sequence reads: CASSPWGTAQKLFF. The CDR3 region has the DNA TGTGCCAGCAGCCCATGGGGGACAGCCCAAAAACTGTTTTTT. The chain is built from TRBV28 and TRBJ1-4; 7 bases match TRBD1. The CDR3 runs to 14 residues. The V segment lost 6 bases and the J segment 9 bases; nucleotides outside the gene matches: 10. CDR1 and CDR2 (germline): MDHEN, SYDVKM.

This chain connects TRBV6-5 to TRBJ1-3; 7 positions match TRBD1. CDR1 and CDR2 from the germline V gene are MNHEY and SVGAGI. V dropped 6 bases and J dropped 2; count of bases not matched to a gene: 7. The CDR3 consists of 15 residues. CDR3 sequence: CASSQGQYPGNTIYF. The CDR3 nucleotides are TGTGCCAGCAGCCAGGGACAGTATCCTGGAAACACCATATATTTT.

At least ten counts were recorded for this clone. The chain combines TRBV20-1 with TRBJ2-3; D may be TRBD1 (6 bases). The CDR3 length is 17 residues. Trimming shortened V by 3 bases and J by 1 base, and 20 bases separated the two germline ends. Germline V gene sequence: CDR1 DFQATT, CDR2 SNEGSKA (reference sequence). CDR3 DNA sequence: TGCAGTGCTAGTTTGGGGGCACGGGTATTAGGCACAGATACGCAGTATTTT. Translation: CSASLGARVLGTDTQYF.

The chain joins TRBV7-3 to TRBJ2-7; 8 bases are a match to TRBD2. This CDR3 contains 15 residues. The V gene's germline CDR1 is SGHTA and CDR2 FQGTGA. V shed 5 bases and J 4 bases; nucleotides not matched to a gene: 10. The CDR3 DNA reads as TGTGCCAGCAGCCGAACAGCGGGAGAGGTTTACGAGCAGTACTTC. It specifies CASSRTAGEVYEQYF.

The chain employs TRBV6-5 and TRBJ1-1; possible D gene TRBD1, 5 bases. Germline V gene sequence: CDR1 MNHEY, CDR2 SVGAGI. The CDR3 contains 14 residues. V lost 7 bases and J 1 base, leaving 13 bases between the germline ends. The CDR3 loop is CASNQGGGNTEAFF. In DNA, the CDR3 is TGTGCCAGCAACCAGGGCGGCGGGAACACTGAAGCTTTCTTT.

CDR3 residues: CASRLTGSTQPQHF. The CDR3 coding sequence is TGTGCCAGCAGGCTTACAGGGTCCACTCAGCCCCAGCATTTT. The rearrangement uses TRBV6-5 and TRBJ1-5, with a tentative D call TRBD1 (6 bases). Germline V CDR1 and CDR2: MNHEY, SVGAGI. The CDR3 runs to 14 residues. V was cut by 6 bases and J by 6 bases, with 15 bases left in between.

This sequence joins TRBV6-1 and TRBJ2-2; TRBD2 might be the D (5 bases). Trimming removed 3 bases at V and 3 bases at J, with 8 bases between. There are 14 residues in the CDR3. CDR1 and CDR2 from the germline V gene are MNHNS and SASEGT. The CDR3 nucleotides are TGTGCCAGCAGTGAGGACTTTTACACCGGGGAGCTGTTTTTT. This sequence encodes CASSEDFYTGELFF.